This TCR beta chain appears in the sequencing data of a study of shared clonotypes between healthy human individuals (dated by TCRdb to about 2020). Study-wide context: The cohort comprised a couple of women and three men aged 18 to 49 years. Libraries were prepared and TCR repertoires were sequenced by different laboratories using diverse techniques, in order to increase sequencing depth and limit assay-specific biases. Leukapheresis yielded between about 0.85 and 10 billion PBMCs per donor. For each donor, three plates each were used for CD4 naive and CD4 memory, two plates were used for CD8 naive, and one plate was used for CD8 memory. The study deeply sequenced blood TCR repertoires of about 5 healthy adults to estimate repertoire size and the extent of clonotype sharing between individuals.

Using the deep immunoSEQ assay, TCR CDR3 regions were amplified from genomic DNA by multiplex PCR. Extracted genomic DNA from each cell subset was spread evenly across all wells of several immunoSEQ 96-well plates, with each plate serving as a replicate. For sorted subsets, around 0.2 ug genomic DNA, equal to some 28,000 T cell genomes, was loaded into each replicate PCR. The purified libraries were quantified using a Qubit 3.0 fluorometer, sized with a Bioanalyzer 2100, and then quantified again using the KAPA Library Quantification kit. Every immunoSEQ 96-well plate was sequenced on a separate single-read 150-cycle Illumina NextSeq 550 flow cell. Concerning the study's data processing: Because only junctional sequences without quality scores were contained in the immunoSEQ output, filtering matching that applied to full-length reads could not be performed. To assign V/J genes and CDR3, sequences were annotated using PyIR, a Python wrapper for IgBLAST v1.9, with IMGT germline references. Any read was removed if the V/J assignment was weak (E-value above 1e-6), the CDR3 was missing, or the read contained stop codons, out-of-frame junctions, or ambiguous translated residues. V3J clonotypes were defined as sequences sharing an identical inferred V gene, J gene, and CDR3 amino acid sequence. Percentage overlap between repertoires was computed as shared unique clonotypes divided by the size of the smaller repertoire. Richness of each repertoire was evaluated using RTK rarefaction, the Chao1 estimator, and Recon v2.1 estimates of unobserved clonotypes. Generation probabilities for all TCRbeta clonotypes obtained by the gDNA method from a few donors were computed using OLGA. TCRdb carries this immuneACCESS record with in-frame sequences only. Its versions omit some clonotypes, under half of them owing to an unresolved V gene in the studies checked, with the rest unexplained. V, J and clone size reflect that table, while D and trimming were determined from the DNA. This sample holds some 380,000 clones; roughly 96% were observed only once. The ten top clones hold around 0.3% of the sample.

CDR1 SNHLY and CDR2 FYNNEI were looked up in the germline V gene. From the cysteine up to the phenylalanine, the CDR3 has a length of 14 residues. Only the CDR3 DNA is retained, 42 bases long and in frame from the first base. V is clipped by 9 bases and J by 2 bases, and the sequence between their germline boundaries is 17 bases long. The donors were healthy, HIV-negative adults who had no recently reported acute infections or vaccinations. All donors were Caucasian adults living in Nashville, Tennessee, USA. CD8 memory samples consisted of magnetically selected CD45RO+ cells combined with CCR7-negative CD45RA+ effector memory (TemRA) cells. After blood collection by leukapheresis, PBMCs were isolated using Ficoll-Histopaque density gradient centrifugation and then cryopreserved in the vapor phase of liquid nitrogen. Analytical flow cytometry was used to check the purity and quantity of every magnetically sorted T cell population. From each sorted fraction, genomic DNA was isolated and quantified by UV absorbance on a Nanodrop 2000c.

With regard to this clone: No cognate antigen has been identified for it. Base qualities are missing; no much larger clone stands one base away.

Results and caveats for the whole study, not just this receptor: Naive subsets generally had larger estimated clonotype richness than memory subsets. The genetic and exposure-history diversity represented was limited by the small number of donors. Sampling was restricted to blood, and TCR repertoires in tissue are likely to differ from TCR repertoires in blood. Sharing across a few donors was observed for around 4.8% of naive CD4, 3% to 3.5% of naive CD8, 2% to 2.5% of memory CD4, and over 0.3% of memory CD8 clonotypes. Even with the large sequencing depth, rarefaction of the sorted-subset datasets indicated that sequencing was incomplete. Pairwise subsampling indicated that sequencing depth was expected to affect the degree of clonotype sharing among donors. Compared with non-shared clonotypes, the clonotypes found in all four sorted-subset donors had higher generation probabilities.

Material: memory CD8+ T cells sorted from blood. The cell subset or site label on this specimen signifies: CD45RO+ cells pooled with CCR7-negative TemRA cells. The chain uses TRBV2 and TRBJ2-7; the D gene is perhaps TRBD1 or TRBD2, each of them matching over 6 bases. The clonotype was recovered from a young man in good health. Read as DNA, the sequence is TGTGCCAGGAGGAAGGGGGAGGCCACCTACGAGCAGTACTTC. Translated, it gives CARRKGEATYEQYF.